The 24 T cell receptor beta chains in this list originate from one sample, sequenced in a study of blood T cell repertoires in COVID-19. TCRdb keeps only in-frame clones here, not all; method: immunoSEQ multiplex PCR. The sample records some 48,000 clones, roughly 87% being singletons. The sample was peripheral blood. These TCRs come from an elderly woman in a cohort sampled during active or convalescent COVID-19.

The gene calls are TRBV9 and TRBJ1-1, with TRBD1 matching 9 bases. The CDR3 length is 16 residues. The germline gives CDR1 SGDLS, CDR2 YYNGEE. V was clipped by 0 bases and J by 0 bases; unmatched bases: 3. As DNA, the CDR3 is TGTGCCAGCAGCGTAGGGGACAGGGCCATGAACACTGAAGCTTTCTTT. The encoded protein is CASSVGDRAMNTEAFF.

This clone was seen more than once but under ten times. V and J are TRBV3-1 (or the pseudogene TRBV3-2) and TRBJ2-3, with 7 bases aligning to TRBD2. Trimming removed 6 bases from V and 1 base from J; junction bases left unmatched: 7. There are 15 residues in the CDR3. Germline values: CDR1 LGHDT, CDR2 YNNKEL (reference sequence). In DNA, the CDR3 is TGTGCCAGCAGGCCGAGACTAGCCGGCACAGATACGCAGTATTTT. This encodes CASRPRLAGTDTQYF.

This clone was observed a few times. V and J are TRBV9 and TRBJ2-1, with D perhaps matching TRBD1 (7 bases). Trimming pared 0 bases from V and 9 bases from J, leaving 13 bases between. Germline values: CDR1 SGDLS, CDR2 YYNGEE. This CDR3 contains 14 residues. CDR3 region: CASSVAYRGGEQFF. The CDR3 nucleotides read TGTGCCAGCAGCGTAGCGTACAGGGGAGGTGAGCAGTTCTTC.

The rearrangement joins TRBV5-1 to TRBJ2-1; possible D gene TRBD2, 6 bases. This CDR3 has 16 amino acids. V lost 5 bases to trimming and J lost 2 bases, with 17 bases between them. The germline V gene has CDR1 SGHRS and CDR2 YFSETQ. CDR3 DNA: TGCGCCAGCAGTTTGATCCGACTAGATACCTACAATGAGCAGTTCTTC. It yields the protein CASSLIRLDTYNEQFF.

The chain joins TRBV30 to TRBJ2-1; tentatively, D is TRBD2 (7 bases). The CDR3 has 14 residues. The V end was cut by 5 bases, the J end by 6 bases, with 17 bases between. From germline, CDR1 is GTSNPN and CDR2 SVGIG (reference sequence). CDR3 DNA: TGTGCCTGGGGTATTGGGGAGGGGGTCAATGAGCAGTTCTTC. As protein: CAWGIGEGVNEQFF.

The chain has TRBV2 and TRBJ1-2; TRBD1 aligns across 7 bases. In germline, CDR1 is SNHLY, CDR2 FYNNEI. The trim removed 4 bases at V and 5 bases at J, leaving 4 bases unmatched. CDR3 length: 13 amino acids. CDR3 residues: CASSGPTGYGYTF. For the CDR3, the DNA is TGTGCCAGCAGTGGCCCGACAGGGTATGGCTACACCTTC.

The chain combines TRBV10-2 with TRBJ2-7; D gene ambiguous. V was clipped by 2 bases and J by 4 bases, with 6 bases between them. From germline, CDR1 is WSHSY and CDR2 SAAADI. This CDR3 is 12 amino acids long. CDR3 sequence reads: CASSEPGYEQYF. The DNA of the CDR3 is TGCGCCAGCAGTGAGCCCGGTTACGAGCAGTACTTC.

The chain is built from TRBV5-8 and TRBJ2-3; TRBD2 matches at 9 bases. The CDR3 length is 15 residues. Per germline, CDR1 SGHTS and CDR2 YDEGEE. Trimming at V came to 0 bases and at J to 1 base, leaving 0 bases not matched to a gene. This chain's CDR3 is CASSLGLAGTDTQYF. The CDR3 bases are TGTGCCAGCAGCTTGGGACTAGCGGGCACAGATACGCAGTATTTT.

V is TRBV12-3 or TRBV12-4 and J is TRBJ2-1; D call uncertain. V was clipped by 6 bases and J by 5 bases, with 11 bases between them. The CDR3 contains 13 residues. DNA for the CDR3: TGTGCCAGCAGCCAGACTGTCAACAATGAGCAGTTCTTC. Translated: CASSQTVNNEQFF.

The CDR3 spells CASSLAFDRKNTGELFF. CDR3 sequence (DNA): TGCGCCAGCAGCTTGGCCTTCGACAGAAAAAATACCGGGGAGCTGTTTTTT. The gene calls are TRBV5-1 and TRBJ2-2, with TRBD1 as a possible D gene (5 bases). This CDR3 spans 17 amino acids. Per the germline V gene, CDR1 is SGHRS and CDR2 is YFSETQ. V lost 0 bases to trimming and J lost 5 bases, with 17 bases between them.

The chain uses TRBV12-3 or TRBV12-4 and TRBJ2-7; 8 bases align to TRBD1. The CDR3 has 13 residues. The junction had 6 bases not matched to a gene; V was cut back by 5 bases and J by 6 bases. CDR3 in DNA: TGTGCCAGCAGTCGCCAGGGGGCCGGCGAGCAGTACTTC. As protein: CASSRQGAGEQYF.

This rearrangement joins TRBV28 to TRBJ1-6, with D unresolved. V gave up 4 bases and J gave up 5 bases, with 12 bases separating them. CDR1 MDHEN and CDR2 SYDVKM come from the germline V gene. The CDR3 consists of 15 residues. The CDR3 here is CASSSPWPDNSPLHF. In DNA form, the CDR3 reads TGTGCCAGCAGTTCCCCGTGGCCCGATAATTCACCCCTCCACTTT.

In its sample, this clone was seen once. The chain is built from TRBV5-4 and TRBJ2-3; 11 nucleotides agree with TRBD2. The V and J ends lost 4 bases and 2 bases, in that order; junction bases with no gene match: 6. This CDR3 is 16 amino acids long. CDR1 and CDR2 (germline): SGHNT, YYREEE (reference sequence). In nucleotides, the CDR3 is TGTGCCAGCAGCCCTAGCGGGGGGTCCTTCACAGATACGCAGTATTTT. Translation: CASSPSGGSFTDTQYF.

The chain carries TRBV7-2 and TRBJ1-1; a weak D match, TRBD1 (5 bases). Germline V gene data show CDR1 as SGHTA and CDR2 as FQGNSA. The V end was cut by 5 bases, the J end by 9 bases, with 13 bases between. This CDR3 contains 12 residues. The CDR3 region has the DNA TGTGCCAGCAGCGCAGGACGGACACAAGCTTTCTTT. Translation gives CASSAGRTQAFF.

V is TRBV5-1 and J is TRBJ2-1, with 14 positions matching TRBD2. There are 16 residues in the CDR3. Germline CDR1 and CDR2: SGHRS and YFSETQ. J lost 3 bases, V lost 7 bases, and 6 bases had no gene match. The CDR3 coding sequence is TGCGCCAGCGGAAAGGGACTAGCGGGAGACTACAATGAGCAGTTCTTC. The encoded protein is CASGKGLAGDYNEQFF.

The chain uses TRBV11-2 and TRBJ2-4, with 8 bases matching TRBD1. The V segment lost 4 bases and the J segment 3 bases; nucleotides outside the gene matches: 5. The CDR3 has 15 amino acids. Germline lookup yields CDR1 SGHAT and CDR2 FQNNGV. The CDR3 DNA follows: TGTGCCAGCAGCTCCTTGACAGGGGACAAAAACATTCAGTACTTC. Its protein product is CASSSLTGDKNIQYF.

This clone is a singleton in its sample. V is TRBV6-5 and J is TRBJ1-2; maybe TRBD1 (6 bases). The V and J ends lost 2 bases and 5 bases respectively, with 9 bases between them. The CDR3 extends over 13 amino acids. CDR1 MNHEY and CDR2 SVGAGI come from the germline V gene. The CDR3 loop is CASSYNRDYGYTF. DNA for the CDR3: TGTGCCAGCAGTTACAACAGGGATTATGGCTACACCTTC.

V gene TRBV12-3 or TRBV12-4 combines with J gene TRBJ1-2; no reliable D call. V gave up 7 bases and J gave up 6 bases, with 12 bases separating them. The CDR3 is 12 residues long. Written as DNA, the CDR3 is TGTGCCAGCACCGCAGGCTCTCATGGCTACACCTTC. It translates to CASTAGSHGYTF.

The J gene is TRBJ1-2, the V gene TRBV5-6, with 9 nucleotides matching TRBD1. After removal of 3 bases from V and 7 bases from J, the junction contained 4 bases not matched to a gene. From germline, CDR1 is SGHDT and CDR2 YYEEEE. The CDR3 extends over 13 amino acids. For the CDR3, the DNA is TGTGCCAGCAGCTCCCCGGACAGGGGTGGCTACACCTTC. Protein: CASSSPDRGGYTF.

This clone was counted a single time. The CDR3 DNA is TGCGCCAGCAGTTTTAGCGGGACGGGCACAGATACGCAGTATTTT. Amino acids: CASSFSGTGTDTQYF. The V gene is TRBV10-2, the J gene TRBJ2-3; 8 bases fit TRBD2. Germline CDR1 WSHSY, CDR2 SAAADI. CDR3 length: 15 amino acids. V was pared by 5 bases and J by 1 base, with 5 bases of the junction left unmatched.

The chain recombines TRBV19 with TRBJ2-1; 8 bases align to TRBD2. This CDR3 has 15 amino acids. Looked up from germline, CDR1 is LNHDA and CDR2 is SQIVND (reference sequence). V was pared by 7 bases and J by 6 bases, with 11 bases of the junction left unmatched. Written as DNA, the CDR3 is TGTGCCAGTACGTCTGGCGGGAGGATCAGCAATGAGCAGTTCTTC. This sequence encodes CASTSGGRISNEQFF.

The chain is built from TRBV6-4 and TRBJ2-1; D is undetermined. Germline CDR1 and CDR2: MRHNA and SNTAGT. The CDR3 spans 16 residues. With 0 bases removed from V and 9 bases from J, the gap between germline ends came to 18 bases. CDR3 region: CASSDSRIVDPGEQFF. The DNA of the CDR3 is TGTGCCAGCAGTGACTCGAGGATAGTTGATCCTGGTGAGCAGTTCTTC.

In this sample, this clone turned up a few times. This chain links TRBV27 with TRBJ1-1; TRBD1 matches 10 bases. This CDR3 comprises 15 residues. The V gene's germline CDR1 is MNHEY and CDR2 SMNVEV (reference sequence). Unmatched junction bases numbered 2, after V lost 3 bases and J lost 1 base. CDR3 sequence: CASSLRTGGNTEAFF. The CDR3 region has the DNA TGTGCCAGCAGTTTGAGGACAGGGGGGAACACTGAAGCTTTCTTT.

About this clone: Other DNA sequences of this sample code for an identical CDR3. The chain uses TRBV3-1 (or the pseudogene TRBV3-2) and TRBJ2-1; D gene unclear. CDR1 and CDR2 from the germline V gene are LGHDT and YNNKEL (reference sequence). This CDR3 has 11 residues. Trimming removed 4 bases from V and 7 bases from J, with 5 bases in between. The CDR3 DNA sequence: TGTGCCAGCAGCCCCGGGAATGAGCAGTTCTTC. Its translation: CASSPGNEQFF.